Shown below are 11 T cell receptor beta chains from a single sample sequenced in a study of shared clonotypes between healthy human individuals. The data were produced by immunoSEQ multiplex PCR, yet TCRdb's version contains in-frame clones alone and is incomplete. Of about 480,000 clones listed, 79% are singletons. The sample comprised PBMCs. These receptors originate from a woman aged 40-49 years in good health. Some clones in this sample may be carry-over from other donors' samples.

V is TRBV10-3 and J is TRBJ2-7, with D tentatively TRBD2 (6 bases). Per the germline V gene, CDR1 is ENHRY and CDR2 is SYGVKD. The CDR3 is made up of 13 amino acids. Trimming removed 9 bases at V and 5 bases at J, with 17 bases between. CDR3: CAIGEAPSHEQYF. For the CDR3, the DNA is TGTGCCATAGGGGAGGCTCCCAGCCACGAGCAGTACTTC.

The chain uses TRBV4-1 and TRBJ2-3; D is uncertain. Trimming took off 2 bases at V and 3 bases at J, with 18 bases between the two ends. Germline assignment: CDR1 MGHRA and CDR2 YSYEKL. This CDR3 comprises 17 residues. The chain's CDR3 is CASSQSPLYGRTDTQYF. The CDR3 coding sequence is TGCGCCAGCAGCCAATCCCCGTTGTACGGCAGAACAGATACGCAGTATTTT.

V usage is TRBV28 and J usage is TRBJ2-5, with 12 bases aligning to TRBD1. Germline V gene data show CDR1 as MDHEN and CDR2 as SYDVKM. J gave up 5 bases and V 5 bases, and 6 bases lay outside the gene matches. The CDR3 has 15 residues. CDR3 in amino acids: CASSTGTGGPETQYF. CDR3 DNA: TGTGCCAGCAGTACCGGGACAGGGGGCCCTGAGACCCAGTACTTC.

The chain couples TRBV4-2 to TRBJ2-5, with 7 bases fitting TRBD1. The CDR3 is 15 amino acids. The germline V gene has CDR1 LGHNA and CDR2 YNFKEQ. J lost 3 bases, V lost 1 base, and 5 bases had no gene match. Written as DNA, the CDR3 is TGTGCCAGCAGCCAAGTGTGGGACAGTAAAGAGACCCAGTACTTC. Its translation is CASSQVWDSKETQYF.

V gene TRBV5-1 combines with J gene TRBJ2-3, with D possibly being TRBD1 or TRBD2 (5 bases each). The CDR3 is 14 residues long. Germline lookup yields CDR1 SGHRS and CDR2 YFSETQ. Trimming removed 4 bases from V and 2 bases from J, with 11 bases in between. The CDR3 spells CASSEGSPTDTQYF. The CDR3 DNA follows: TGCGCCAGCAGCGAGGGGAGTCCCACAGATACGCAGTATTTT.

CDR3 protein: CSVEEEDYEQYF. As DNA, the CDR3 is TGCAGCGTTGAAGAAGAGGACTACGAGCAGTACTTC. The chain couples TRBV29-1 to TRBJ2-7; D unclear. Per the germline V gene, CDR1 is SQVTM and CDR2 is ANQGSEA. V lost 0 bases and J lost 3, with 6 bases in between. The CDR3 runs to 12 residues.

There are many counts of this clone. CDR3 sequence (DNA): TGCGCCAGCAGCTTGGCCCGGGACAGTGATGGCTACACCTTC. Its translation: CASSLARDSDGYTF. The J gene is TRBJ1-2, the V gene TRBV5-1; 7 bases are shared with TRBD1. V was clipped by 0 bases and J by 6 bases; unmatched bases: 5. This CDR3 region has 14 residues. From germline, CDR1 is SGHRS and CDR2 YFSETQ.

This clone was seen a single time. The rearrangement uses TRBV19 and TRBJ2-3; 8 bases align to TRBD2. This CDR3 has 14 amino acids. Germline assignment: CDR1 LNHDA and CDR2 SQIVND (reference sequence). Unmatched junction bases numbered 6, after V lost 7 bases and J lost 3 bases. CDR3 loop: CASNPPGGTDTQYF. The CDR3 nucleotides are TGTGCCAGTAACCCACCGGGGGGGACAGATACGCAGTATTTT.

This chain connects TRBV10-2 to TRBJ2-5; weak D call: TRBD1 (6 bases). V was trimmed by 7 bases and J by 3 bases, leaving 18 bases between them. This CDR3 spans 15 amino acids. Germline values: CDR1 WSHSY, CDR2 SAAADI. CDR3 sequence: CASNPTGGPEETQYF. CDR3 in DNA: TGCGCCAGCAACCCGACAGGAGGCCCCGAAGAGACCCAGTACTTC.

This chain links TRBV7-8 with TRBJ2-2; 12 bases fit TRBD1. Germline V gives CDR1 SGHVS, CDR2 FQNEAQ. V lost 5 bases and J lost 4; bases outside the gene matches: 14. The CDR3 extends over 19 amino acids. As DNA, the CDR3 is TGTGCCAGCAGCCCACCGGGACAGGGGGCGAGCCTGATCACCGGGGAGCTGTTTTTT. Its protein product is CASSPPGQGASLITGELFF.

This chain joins TRBV28 and TRBJ1-2, with D unclear. Germline V gene data show CDR1 as MDHEN and CDR2 as SYDVKM. With 7 bases removed from V and 5 bases from J, the gap between germline ends came to 14 bases. This CDR3 has 13 residues. The CDR3, as DNA: TGTGCCAGCACCCTATTAGGGTTTTATGGCTACACCTTC. Protein product: CASTLLGFYGYTF.